This TCR beta chain was observed in a study of T cells in Graves' hyperthyroidism and ophthalmopathy. Amplification of TCR beta CDR3 regions was performed using RNA transcripts as template. RT-PCR in the first round (using the HTBI primer set) targeted the TCR CDR3. TCRdb fed the multiplex PCR reads into MiXCR, producing one record per CDR3 protein. The sample holds approximately 360,000 distinct CDR3 sequences, roughly 25% seen once. The CDR3 sequence is 13 residues long. Trimming removed 4 bases at V and 8 bases at J, with 11 bases between. CDR1 is SGHVS, CDR2 FQNEAQ, per germline. This clonotype was detected many times. What it binds is unknown. Graves' hyperthyroidism was deemed stable absent ophthalmopathy progression within 18 months. Uncontrolled infection, other autoimmune disease, pregnancy or lactation led to exclusion. Study-wide results and limits: Most clonotypes that expanded in the thyroid above 0.001 also showed up in blood. Ophthalmopathy was distinguished from stable hyperthyroidism by 13 V-J signatures.

Material for sequencing was blood. The V call is TRBV7-8, the J call TRBJ1-4; no reliable D call. The TCR was taken from a middle-aged man with Graves' hyperthyroidism. The DNA of the CDR3 is TGTGCCAGCAGCTCTAATTGGGGAGAAAAACTGTTTTTT. Its protein is CASSSNWGEKLFF.